This T cell receptor (beta chain) is drawn from a study of blood T cell repertoires in COVID-19 (dated by TCRdb to the early 2020s). Regarding the study in general: Samples from collaborators originated in the United States, Italy and Spain and spanned both the acute and convalescent phases of COVID-19. A freely available public database, intended as a resource for researchers studying the immune response to SARS-CoV-2, is where the repertoires were released. Where HLA class I and class II types were available, the types were taken from metadata supplied by the sample provider, not from assay-based typing. The material from the prospective study consisted of cDNA or gDNA derived from T cells, B-cell-depleted T cells, or PBMCs. The dataset comprised deeply sampled blood TCRbeta repertoires from subjects exposed to, actively infected with, or recovered from COVID-19. Samples were obtained from the ongoing ImmuneRACE study (first 160 participants) and from about 1,300 subjects provided by 6 global collaborators. Sample metadata almost always included a de-identified subject ID, COVID-19 status, age in years and sex.

Comment on this clone: No cognate antigen has been identified for it. It has no much larger one-base neighbor in the sample; base qualities were not kept.

The collaborating institutions used their own protocols to collect whole blood in K2EDTA tubes. Collaborator samples were shipped for TCRbeta analysis as frozen whole blood, isolated PBMCs, or DNA extracted from either sample type. The immunoSEQ Assay, a bias-controlled multiplex PCR, was used to amplify TCRbeta CDR3 regions from genomic DNA. The published analysis was carried out like this. Within the assay, amplification of reference gene primers was used to estimate how many nucleated cells each sample contained. To quantify the absolute abundance of each unique TCRbeta CDR3 rearrangement, sequence reads were collapsed and filtered. Productive Simpson clonality was computed per sample as the square root of Simpson's diversity index over productive rearrangements. Drawn from immuneACCESS, this table holds only the in-frame rearrangements with V and J called that TCRdb kept. Clones are partly lost; checked studies trace under half to an unresolved V gene and leave the rest unexplained. The V and J calls and clone size come from that table; D and trimming were worked out from the DNA. The sample table lists a few hundred thousand clones, roughly 90% of them with a count of one. Over 1% of the sample is taken by the ten largest.

The study at large found these results: Clinical and demographic metadata were provided uncurated, with the amount varying by source and participant.

V lost 5 bases and J lost 1 base; the stretch between them is 14 bases long. Taken from cysteine to phenylalanine, the CDR3 has 15 residues. This entry keeps only the CDR3 DNA: 45 bases, framed from base 1. Sequences MNHEY (CDR1) and SMNVEV (CDR2) are obtained from the germline V gene (reference sequence). The sequencing sample was made of peripheral blood. The receptor chain draws on TRBV27 and TRBJ1-1; tentative D gene TRBD1, with 5 bases matching. The sequence came from a man aged 35 to 55 with acute or convalescent COVID-19. CDR3 region: CASSPTLGANTEAFF. The DNA reads TGTGCCAGCAGTCCCACCTTAGGGGCGAACACTGAAGCTTTCTTT.